The present T cell receptor beta chain was sequenced within a study of Tregs in tolerant kidney transplant recipients. Looking at the study overall: Mixed chimerism was transient after nonmyeloablative marrow transplants from related graft donors.

Germline CDR1 SNHLY, CDR2 FYNNEI. CDR3 size: 14 residues. V lost 2 bases and J 4 bases, leaving 10 bases between the germline ends. As to this clone: Its antigen remains unknown. The read is 3 residues too short to cover the CDR3 end, so that end is filled in from the germline J gene.

Clones were read by immunoSEQ multiplex PCR, and TCRdb kept only the in-frame ones, dropping some. The sample totals tens of thousands of clones. The study, taken as a whole, reports: Nucleotide sequences could not be compared across some patients' samples due to primer changes. Biological reproducibility was not directly addressed in this study. Activated donor B cell expansion appeared to reveal the most relevant donor-specific TCRbeta repertoire.

V usage is TRBV2 and J usage is TRBJ2-3; D is unclear. This TCR was sampled from a human donor who received a combined kidney and bone marrow transplant. The source material was CD4+ T cells from blood, sampled before the transplant. Partial CDR3 DNA: TGTGCCAGCAGTGAACCCGCTAGATCAGATACG. This codes for CASSEPARSDT. The entire CDR3 protein reads CASSEPARSDTQYF.